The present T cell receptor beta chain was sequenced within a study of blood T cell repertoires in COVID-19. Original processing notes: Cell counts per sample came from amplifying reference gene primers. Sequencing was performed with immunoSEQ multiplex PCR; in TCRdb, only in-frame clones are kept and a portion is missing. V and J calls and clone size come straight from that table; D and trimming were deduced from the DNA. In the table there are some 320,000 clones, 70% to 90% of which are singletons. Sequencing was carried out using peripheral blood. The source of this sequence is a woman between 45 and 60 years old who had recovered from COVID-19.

CDR3 coding DNA: TGCAGTGCTACCAGGGATACGCAGTATTTT. This codes for CSATRDTQYF. V gene TRBV20-1 combines with J gene TRBJ2-3; D not resolved. CDR1 is DFQATT and CDR2 is SNEGSKA in the germline V gene (reference sequence). Trimming removed 4 bases from V and 6 bases from J, with 5 bases in between. The CDR3 is made up of 10 amino acids.